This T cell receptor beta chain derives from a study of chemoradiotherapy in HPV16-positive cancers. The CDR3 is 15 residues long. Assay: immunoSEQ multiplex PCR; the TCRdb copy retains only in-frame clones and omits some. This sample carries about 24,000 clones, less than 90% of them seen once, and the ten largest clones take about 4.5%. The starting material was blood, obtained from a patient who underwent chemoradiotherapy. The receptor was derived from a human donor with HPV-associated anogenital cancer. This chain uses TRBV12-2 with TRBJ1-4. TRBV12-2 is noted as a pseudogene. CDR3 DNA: TGTGCAAGTCGCTGTCCGATTGCATTCTGGGAAAAACTGTTTTTT. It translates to CASRCPIAFWEKLFF.